These 15 T cell receptor beta chains were all obtained from the same sample, sequenced in a study of type 1 regulatory T cells. One entry per CDR3 protein, called by TCRdb with MiXCR from the reads. The repertoire has about 39,000 distinct CDR3 sequences, 9% to 15% of them found once; the top ten carry just over 8%. Their cognate antigens are unknown. The specimen was cultured non-Tr1 T cells, either the whole culture or a sorted T cell fraction (not recorded which). The receptors were gathered from a human donor in good health.

V is TRBV6-2 or TRBV6-3 and J is TRBJ2-2, with no clear D. The CDR3 contains 12 residues. Trimming removed 4 bases at V and 6 bases at J, with 6 bases between. CDR1 is MNHEY and CDR2 is SVGEGT in the germline V gene. In nucleotides, the CDR3 is TGTGCCAGCAGTTTAACGGCCGGGGAGCTGTTTTTT. It codes for CASSLTAGELFF.

This clonotype turned up a few times. The chain employs TRBV20-1 and TRBJ2-3, with 10 bases matching TRBD2. In germline, CDR1 is DFQATT, CDR2 SNEGSKA (reference sequence). Losses at the gene ends were 4 bases for V and 4 bases for J; bases not matched to a gene: 8. The length of the CDR3 is 15 residues. The CDR3 here is CSATRTSGSADTQYF. The CDR3 DNA follows: TGCAGTGCTACCCGGACTAGCGGAAGCGCAGATACGCAGTATTTT.

This clonotype was counted a few times. This chain links TRBV20-1 with TRBJ2-7, with no clear D. The CDR3 has 11 residues. Trimming pared 0 bases from V and 4 bases from J, leaving 4 bases between. Germline CDR1 reads DFQATT; CDR2 reads SNEGSKA (reference sequence). This CDR3 is CSARDEYEQYF. In DNA, the CDR3 is TGCAGTGCTAGAGATGAGTACGAGCAGTACTTC.

The chain links TRBV20-1 to TRBJ1-2, with 7 nucleotides matching TRBD1. CDR1 is DFQATT and CDR2 is SNEGSKA in the germline V gene (reference sequence). The V gene end was trimmed by 4 bases and the J gene end by 0 bases; junction bases not matched to a gene: 5. The CDR3 length is 14 residues. CDR3 protein: CSAIRGAANYGYTF. CDR3 DNA sequence: TGCAGTGCTATCAGGGGGGCAGCTAACTATGGCTACACCTTC.

Notes on this clonotype: This may come from a read error, since a much larger clone is one base off. This sequence joins TRBV20-1 and TRBJ2-4; D gene ambiguous. CDR3 size: 12 residues. Per germline, CDR1 DFQATT and CDR2 SNEGSKA (reference sequence). The CDR3 DNA follows: TGCAGCGCCCAATCCTCAGGAAACATTCAGTACTTC. The encoded protein is CSAQSSGNIQYF.

In this sample, this clonotype turned up a few times. V and J are TRBV29-1 and TRBJ2-5, with D unclear. Germline V lookup: CDR1 SQVTM, CDR2 ANQGSEA. V was cut by 1 base and J by 5 bases, with 5 bases left in between. The CDR3 spans 11 residues. The CDR3 nucleotides are TGCAGCGTTGAAGTCTTGGAGACCCAGTACTTC. Encoded protein: CSVEVLETQYF. Drawing the rest from reference TRBV29-1 and TRBJ2-5, the complete variable domain is SAVISQKPSRDICQRGTSLTIQCQVDSQVTMMFWYRQQPGQSLTLIATANQGSEATYESGFVIDKFPISRPNLTFSTLTVSNMSPEDSSIYLCSVEVLETQYFGPGTRLLVL.

As regards this clonotype: A much larger clone lies one base from this, so it may be a read error. This chain connects TRBV28 to TRBJ1-2, with a tentative D call TRBD1 (6 bases). Germline values: CDR1 MDHEN, CDR2 SYDVKM. Trimming left V 6 bases short and J 8 bases short, with 16 bases between. The CDR3 extends over 13 amino acids. The CDR3 DNA is TGTGCCAGCAGCCTGATGGGGGCCAGAGGCTACACCTTC. It specifies CASSLMGARGYTF.

This clonotype was detected many times. The CDR3 DNA reads as TGCGCCAGCAGCCGAGGGAGGGAAGGTCAAGAGACCCAGTACTTC. The encoded protein is CASSRGREGQETQYF. The chain joins TRBV4-3 to TRBJ2-5; 7 nucleotides align to TRBD2. With 4 bases clipped from V and 2 bases from J, the junction kept 7 bases outside the gene matches. Germline loops: CDR1 LGHNA, CDR2 YSLEER. The CDR3 contains 15 residues.

This clonotype came up many times. This chain joins TRBV19 and TRBJ1-5; 8 bases align to TRBD1. With 1 base clipped from V and 6 bases from J, the junction kept 8 bases outside the gene matches. Germline CDR1 is LNHDA and CDR2 is SQIVND (reference sequence). The CDR3 has 16 amino acids. CDR3 loop: CASSIVGQGALQPQHF. CDR3 DNA sequence: TGTGCCAGTAGTATAGTCGGCCAGGGGGCTCTTCAGCCCCAGCATTTT.

This clonotype was observed many times. The chain joins TRBV6-2 or TRBV6-3 to TRBJ2-1; D unclear. Between the trimmed V and J ends, which lost 7 bases and 2 bases, there was a span of 12 bases. This CDR3 has 14 amino acids. CDR1 and CDR2 (germline): MNHEY, SVGEGT. CDR3 in amino acids: CASNGIFPYNEQFF. The CDR3 DNA reads as TGTGCCAGCAATGGTATTTTCCCCTACAATGAGCAGTTCTTC.

This clonotype was observed at least ten times. The chain has TRBV6-5 and TRBJ2-7, with D possibly matching TRBD2 (5 bases). This CDR3 is built from 15 residues. Deletions cut 5 bases from V and 0 bases from J, with 14 bases between. Looked up from germline, CDR1 is MNHEY and CDR2 is SVGAGI. DNA of the CDR3: TGTGCCAGCAGTCAAGGACTCCTCCCCTCCTACGAGCAGTACTTC. Its protein product is CASSQGLLPSYEQYF.

The chain carries TRBV20-1 and TRBJ2-7; D is unclear. The CDR3 consists of 12 residues. Germline CDR1 DFQATT, CDR2 SNEGSKA (reference sequence). Trimming pared 3 bases from V and 0 bases from J, leaving 6 bases between. The DNA of the CDR3 is TGCAGTGCTAGTGGGAACTCCTACGAGCAGTACTTC. Its protein product is CSASGNSYEQYF.

This chain connects TRBV5-1 to TRBJ1-1, with a weak D call TRBD1 (5 bases). Germline V gene data show CDR1 as SGHRS and CDR2 as YFSETQ. With 5 bases removed from V and 6 bases from J, the gap between germline ends came to 17 bases. The CDR3 loop spans 14 amino acids. CDR3 sequence reads: CASSTAGSGSEAFF. In DNA, the CDR3 is TGCGCCAGCAGTACCGCAGGGTCAGGCTCTGAAGCTTTCTTT. Full variable domain (rest looked up from reference TRBV5-1 and TRBJ1-1): KAGVTQTPRYLIKTRGQQVTLSCSPISGHRSVSWYQQTPGQGLQFLFEYFSETQRNKGNFPGRFSGRQFSNSRSEMNVSTLELGDSALYLCASSTAGSGSEAFFGQGTRLTVV.

This clonotype was counted between two and nine times. The chain joins TRBV4-2 to TRBJ1-2; D remains unclear. The CDR3 spans 13 residues. Trimming took 0 bases from V and 4 from J, leaving 6 bases between them. The germline CDR1 and CDR2 sequences are LGHNA and YNFKEQ. The CDR3 spells CASSQDGLYGYTF. Here the CDR3 DNA reads TGTGCCAGCAGCCAAGATGGCCTCTATGGCTACACCTTC.

In this sample, this clonotype turned up many times. The chain links TRBV20-1 to TRBJ1-1; tentative D call: TRBD1 (5 bases). V dropped 1 base and J dropped 0 bases, with 18 bases sitting between them. Germline V gene lookup returns CDR1 DFQATT and CDR2 SNEGSKA (reference sequence). This CDR3 comprises 17 residues. Written as DNA, the CDR3 is TGCAGTGCTAGAGGTCAGGGCCCCTCGACTTTGAACACTGAAGCTTTCTTT. Translation gives CSARGQGPSTLNTEAFF.